A single sample is the source of the 21 T cell receptor beta chains below, sequenced in a study of T cells in narcolepsy. Libraries were prepared by immunoSEQ multiplex PCR; TCRdb keeps only in-frame clonotypes and omits some of them. The sample shows about 27,000 clones, approximately 86% of them seen only once. Sequenced sample: CD45RA- memory CD4+ T cells from PBMCs. The receptors come from a human donor with narcolepsy.

The chain employs TRBV5-1 and TRBJ1-1; 7 bases are shared with TRBD1. Germline CDR1 reads SGHRS; CDR2 reads YFSETQ. With 4 bases clipped from V and 4 bases from J, the junction kept 7 bases outside the gene matches. This CDR3 spans 14 amino acids. CDR3 DNA: TGCGCCAGCAGCATCGGACAGGATGGCACTGAAGCTTTCTTT. The encoded protein is CASSIGQDGTEAFF.

The J gene is TRBJ2-3, the V gene TRBV18; 9 bases fit TRBD2. CDR3 length equals 19 residues. Per the germline V gene, CDR1 is KGHSH and CDR2 is LQKENI. The V gene end was trimmed by 0 bases and the J gene end by 6 bases; junction bases not matched to a gene: 16. The CDR3 loop is CASSPPVGTSTPRADTQYF. The CDR3 nucleotides read TGTGCCAGCTCACCACCTGTCGGGACTAGCACTCCAAGGGCGGATACGCAGTATTTT.

This chain links TRBV18 with TRBJ2-1; 9 bases match TRBD1. The V gene's germline CDR1 is KGHSH and CDR2 LQKENI. The CDR3 contains 16 residues. The V segment lost 3 bases and the J segment 7 bases; nucleotides outside the gene matches: 10. As DNA, the CDR3 is TGTGCCAGCTCACCTTTGACAGGGGGGTTGAGGAATGAGCAGTTCTTC. Translating it yields CASSPLTGGLRNEQFF.

The gene calls are TRBV6-5 and TRBJ1-2; D not resolved. Germline V gene data show CDR1 as MNHEY and CDR2 as SVGAGI. With 2 bases removed from V and 7 bases from J, the gap between germline ends came to 17 bases. The CDR3 covers 15 residues. CDR3 sequence (DNA): TGTGCCAGCAGTTACACCTTGACAAAAGTCAGTGGCTACACCTTC. Amino acids: CASSYTLTKVSGYTF.

The chain is built from TRBV5-1 and TRBJ2-5; D uncertain. This CDR3 is built from 13 residues. Germline lookup yields CDR1 SGHRS and CDR2 YFSETQ. Deletions cut 2 bases from V and 2 bases from J, with 7 bases between. Here the CDR3 reads CASSFGGQETQYF. In DNA, the CDR3 is TGCGCCAGCAGCTTTGGCGGTCAAGAGACCCAGTACTTC.

The chain carries TRBV29-1 and TRBJ2-5, with D perhaps TRBD2 (5 bases). Trimming stripped 2 bases from V and 5 bases from J, with 12 bases between. This CDR3 is 13 amino acids long. In germline, CDR1 is SQVTM, CDR2 ANQGSEA. This CDR3 is CSVELGGGETQYF. Written as DNA, the CDR3 is TGCAGCGTTGAACTAGGTGGCGGGGAGACCCAGTACTTC.

This CDR3 reads CASSFEWNTEAFF. Written as DNA, the CDR3 is TGTGCCAGCAGTTTCGAGTGGAACACTGAAGCTTTCTTT. The chain couples TRBV28 to TRBJ1-1; D remains ambiguous. V lost 3 bases and J 1 base, leaving 6 bases between the germline ends. The CDR3 has 13 residues. Germline values: CDR1 MDHEN, CDR2 SYDVKM.

The chain carries TRBV5-1 and TRBJ2-3; no reliable D call. The CDR3 length is 13 residues. The germline V and J ends were trimmed by 3 bases and 2 bases, with 7 bases remaining between them. Germline CDR1 and CDR2: SGHRS and YFSETQ. The CDR3 loop is CASSSIPTDTQYF. The CDR3 DNA reads as TGCGCCAGCAGCTCGATTCCCACAGATACGCAGTATTTT.

This rearrangement joins TRBV11-3 to TRBJ2-2; tentative D call: TRBD2 (7 bases). The CDR3 is made up of 16 amino acids. From germline, CDR1 is SGHNT and CDR2 YENEEA. Trimming shortened V by 5 bases and J by 0 bases, and 13 bases separated the two germline ends. The CDR3 nucleotides read TGTGCCAGCAGCCGGGGGGCAGGGCCGAACACCGGGGAGCTGTTTTTT. Protein: CASSRGAGPNTGELFF.

The chain couples TRBV5-4 to TRBJ2-7; the match to TRBD2 covers 12 bases. There are 15 residues in the CDR3. V was clipped by 3 bases and J by 2 bases; unmatched bases: 3. The germline V gene has CDR1 SGHNT and CDR2 YYREEE (reference sequence). CDR3 residues: CASSSGLAGTYEQYV. The CDR3 coding sequence is TGTGCCAGCAGCTCCGGACTAGCGGGAACCTACGAGCAGTACGTC.

Concerning this clone itself: Other DNA sequences in the sample encode the same CDR3. The genes are TRBV6-5 and TRBJ1-2; D remains unclear. From germline, CDR1 is MNHEY and CDR2 SVGAGI. The CDR3 runs 13 residues. Trimming left V 0 bases short and J 5 bases short, with 7 bases between. CDR3 in DNA: TGTGCCAGCAGTTACTCTCAGTTATATGGCTACACCTTC. Encoded protein: CASSYSQLYGYTF.

This clone appeared once. This sequence joins TRBV29-1 and TRBJ1-1; D possibly corresponds to TRBD1 (5 bases). Germline assignment: CDR1 SQVTM and CDR2 ANQGSEA. Trimming removed 0 bases from V and 11 bases from J, with 16 bases in between. This CDR3 is 13 amino acids long. The CDR3, as DNA: TGCAGCGTTGAAGACGGGACCAAGAGGGAGGCTTTCTTT. Amino acids: CSVEDGTKREAFF.

This chain joins TRBV5-1 and TRBJ1-1; unclear D gene. The germline V gene encodes CDR1 SGHRS and CDR2 YFSETQ. Deletions cut 2 bases from V and 1 base from J, with 9 bases between. The CDR3 spans 14 residues. The CDR3 bases are TGCGCCAGCAGCTTCGGGCAGACGAACACTGAAGCTTTCTTT. It is translated as CASSFGQTNTEAFF.

The CDR3 region has the DNA TGTGCCAGTAGTATGGGGGGACTCCGGTACCAAGAGACCCAGTACTTC. It translates to CASSMGGLRYQETQYF. The chain joins TRBV19 to TRBJ2-5, with D perhaps matching TRBD2 (6 bases). Germline loops: CDR1 LNHDA, CDR2 SQIVND (reference sequence). The CDR3 extends over 16 amino acids. The germline V and J ends were trimmed by 3 bases and 0 bases, with 14 bases remaining between them.

The chain uses TRBV6-5 and TRBJ2-7, with 7 bases fitting TRBD2. The CDR3 consists of 14 residues. J gave up 7 bases and V 2 bases, and 8 bases lay outside the gene matches. Germline values: CDR1 MNHEY, CDR2 SVGAGI. CDR3 loop: CASSYQAGWGEQYF. The CDR3 DNA reads TGTGCCAGCAGTTACCAAGCGGGGTGGGGGGAGCAGTACTTC.

A few counts support this clone. V and J are TRBV4-2 and TRBJ1-5; D gene ambiguous. This CDR3 comprises 15 residues. V lost 0 bases, J lost 2 bases, and 8 bases lay in between. CDR1 is LGHNA and CDR2 is YNFKEQ in the germline V gene. The CDR3 protein is CASSQDSRGNQPQHF. CDR3 DNA sequence: TGTGCCAGCAGCCAAGATTCCCGGGGCAATCAGCCCCAGCATTTT.

The chain links TRBV29-1 to TRBJ1-3; TRBD1 is a possible D gene (5 bases). CDR3 length: 14 amino acids. Deletions cut 5 bases from V and 0 bases from J, with 11 bases between. Germline assignment: CDR1 SQVTM and CDR2 ANQGSEA. Written as DNA, the CDR3 is TGCAGCGTTCTGACAGCCCTCTCTGGAAACACCATATATTTT. It encodes CSVLTALSGNTIYF.

About this clone: Sequence at one end of the junction differs from germline and may be a read error. J is TRBJ2-1 and V is TRBV5-1; 10 positions agree with TRBD1. The CDR3 spans 17 residues. Germline assignment: CDR1 SGHRS and CDR2 YFSETQ. The CDR3 loop reads CASILATGGYVFSEQFF. CDR3 coding DNA: TGCGCCAGCATCTTGGCGACAGGGGGCTATGTTTTTAGTGAGCAGTTCTTC. The entire variable domain, with the rest obtained from reference TRBV5-1 and TRBJ2-1, is as follows: KAGVTQTPRYLIKTRGQQVTLSCSPISGHRSVSWYQQTPGQGLQFLFEYFSETQRNKGNFPGRFSGRQFSNSRSEMNVSTLELGDSALYLCASILATGGYVFSEQFFGPGTRLTVL.

The chain employs TRBV5-6 and TRBJ1-2; D unclear. The CDR3 extends over 13 amino acids. V was shortened by 3 bases and J by 8 bases, with 14 bases between the two germline ends. Germline CDR1 is SGHDT and CDR2 is YYEEEE. CDR3 region: CASSSFPTGGYTF. The CDR3 coding sequence is TGTGCCAGCAGCTCTTTCCCGACGGGGGGCTACACCTTC.

The genes are TRBV6-5 and TRBJ1-6; 7 bases match TRBD1. V dropped 5 bases and J dropped 7; count of bases not matched to a gene: 5. CDR3 length: 14 amino acids. Germline CDR1 reads MNHEY; CDR2 reads SVGAGI. The chain's CDR3 is CASSQAQGNSPLHF. CDR3 bases: TGTGCCAGCAGTCAGGCACAGGGGAATTCACCCCTCCACTTT.

This clone was found a few times. The gene calls are TRBV5-6 and TRBJ2-1; 9 bases agree with TRBD1. The CDR3 runs to 16 residues. After removal of 3 bases from V and 3 bases from J, the junction contained 7 bases not matched to a gene. Germline CDR1 reads SGHDT; CDR2 reads YYEEEE. CDR3 loop: CASSSWRDRDYNEQFF. In DNA form, the CDR3 reads TGTGCCAGCAGCTCCTGGCGGGACAGGGACTACAATGAGCAGTTCTTC.